Shown below are 17 T cell receptor beta chains from a single sample sequenced in a study of T cells in Graves' hyperthyroidism and ophthalmopathy (dated by TCRdb to 2018 to 2020). The library was generated by multiplex PCR. These reads were obtained on an Illumina HiSeq 2000. TCR beta CDR3 regions were amplified from RNA transcripts. The TCR CDR3 was subjected to a first round of RT-PCR using the HTBI primer set and the Qiagen OneStep RT-PCR kit. TCRdb trimmed the raw reads at Q25, called clones with MiXCR and kept productive beta chains. Merged by CDR3 protein, the rows form single entries marked with the most common genes and DNA. This sample comprises a few hundred thousand distinct CDR3 sequences, roughly 14% of them detected only once. The ten largest make up over 12% of the sample. Sequencing was performed on blood. These receptor sequences come from a woman between 18 and 29 years old with Graves' hyperthyroidism.

This clonotype was picked up many times. The J gene is TRBJ1-5, the V gene TRBV18, with 7 bases that match TRBD1. Germline lookup yields CDR1 KGHSH and CDR2 LQKENI. The V segment lost 1 base and the J segment 7 bases; nucleotides outside the gene matches: 4. CDR3 size: 14 residues. In nucleotides, the CDR3 is TGTGCCAGCTCACCACAAGCACAGGGGCAGCCCCAGCATTTT. Residues: CASSPQAQGQPQHF.

This clonotype was recorded at least ten times. V is TRBV20-1 and J is TRBJ2-3; D may match TRBD1 or TRBD2 (5 bases each). Germline lookup yields CDR1 DFQATT and CDR2 SNEGSKA (reference sequence). This CDR3 is built from 14 residues. V lost 4 bases to trimming and J lost 2 bases, with 13 bases between them. The CDR3 DNA follows: TGCAGTGCTACCGACAGCGGCTTCACAGATACGCAGTATTTT. It is translated as CSATDSGFTDTQYF.

This clonotype occurred a few times. Its ends do not fully match the called genes, so a read error is possible. CDR3 coding DNA: TGTGCCAGCAGCCAAGACCGGGGCTGGGGGCTCTTC. Translated: CASSQDRGWGLF. This chain uses TRBV3-1 with TRBJ2-1, with D possibly being TRBD1 (6 bases). This CDR3 is built from 12 residues. The V gene's germline CDR1 is LGHDT and CDR2 YNNKEL (reference sequence).

The chain carries TRBV15 and TRBJ2-5; no definite D call. The ends were cut back, 0 bases at V and 5 bases at J, with 10 bases in the middle. CDR1 and CDR2 from the germline V gene are LNHNV and YYDKDF (reference sequence). The CDR3 contains 14 residues. The CDR3 region is CATSRDDTDETQYF. The CDR3 bases are TGTGCCACCAGCAGAGATGACACCGACGAGACCCAGTACTTC.

This clonotype showed up many times. The chain joins TRBV7-2 to TRBJ2-5, with D uncertain. Germline CDR1 SGHTA, CDR2 FQGNSA. V was pared by 2 bases and J by 5 bases, with 6 bases between. The CDR3 extends over 12 amino acids. Here the CDR3 DNA reads TGTGCCAGCAGCTTACACGAGGAGACCCAGTACTTC. It encodes CASSLHEETQYF.

This clonotype was observed many times. The chain combines TRBV18 with TRBJ2-3; the D is unclear. The CDR3 loop spans 15 amino acids. Germline CDR1 and CDR2: KGHSH and LQKENI. Trimming took 6 bases from V and 0 from J, leaving 13 bases between them. The chain's CDR3 is CASSLRTASTDTQYF. Written as DNA, the CDR3 is TGTGCCAGCTCCCTGAGGACGGCTAGCACAGATACGCAGTATTTT.

This clonotype occurred many times. One end of the junction is discordant with germline, which a read error may explain. The chain links TRBV7-2 to TRBJ2-7; D unresolved. The CDR3 is 14 residues long. The germline CDR1 and CDR2 sequences are SGHTA and FQGNSA. CDR3 DNA sequence: TGTGCCACCAGCTGGTCGTATAGCTCCTACGAGCAGTACTTC. Its translation: CATSWSYSSYEQYF.

The chain joins TRBV20-1 to TRBJ2-5; the match to TRBD1 covers 7 bases. Germline V gene sequence: CDR1 DFQATT, CDR2 SNEGSKA (reference sequence). J was trimmed by 5 bases and V by 6 bases; bases with no gene match: 12. This CDR3 region has 14 residues. The CDR3 protein is CSAPSKRGLETQYF. Here the CDR3 DNA reads TGCAGTGCGCCCAGTAAAAGGGGGCTCGAGACCCAGTACTTC.

This clonotype has a count of ten or more. V usage is TRBV5-1 and J usage is TRBJ2-7, with D perhaps matching TRBD2 (6 bases). The CDR3 runs 16 residues. Deletions cut 5 bases from V and 7 bases from J, with 25 bases between. Germline V gene lookup returns CDR1 SGHRS and CDR2 YFSETQ. The chain's CDR3 is CASSPEGGIVYGEQYF. In DNA form, the CDR3 reads TGCGCCAGCAGTCCCGAAGGAGGGATTGTTTATGGGGAGCAGTACTTC.

The chain combines TRBV4-1 with TRBJ1-2, with 8 bases fitting TRBD1. The CDR3 contains 16 residues. Per germline, CDR1 MGHRA and CDR2 YSYEKL. J was trimmed by 2 bases and V by 4 bases; bases with no gene match: 9. CDR3 region: CASSLPTGQANYGYTF. The CDR3 coding sequence is TGCGCCAGCAGCCTCCCCACGGGACAGGCAAACTATGGCTACACCTTC.

At least ten counts were recorded for this clonotype. The V gene is TRBV5-1, the J gene TRBJ2-7; 8 bases map to TRBD2. CDR1 is SGHRS and CDR2 is YFSETQ in the germline V gene. This CDR3 comprises 14 residues. V shed 5 bases, J shed 3 bases, and the junction held 7 bases outside the gene matches. The CDR3 spells CASRPGGPIYEQYF. CDR3 nucleotides: TGCGCCAGCAGACCGGGGGGGCCGATCTACGAGCAGTACTTC.

This clonotype was counted many times. The V gene is TRBV3-1, the J gene TRBJ2-3, with D uncertain. Germline CDR1 reads LGHDT; CDR2 reads YNNKEL (reference sequence). The CDR3 is 13 residues long. Trimming took off 0 bases at V and 6 bases at J, with 7 bases between the two ends. The CDR3 loop is CASSQEGGDTQYF. CDR3 sequence (DNA): TGTGCCAGCAGCCAAGAAGGCGGCGATACGCAGTATTTT.

This sequence joins TRBV27 and TRBJ2-1; TRBD1 matches at 7 bases. J gave up 7 bases and V 6 bases, and 3 bases lay outside the gene matches. This CDR3 is 12 amino acids long. Germline V gene sequence: CDR1 MNHEY, CDR2 SMNVEV (reference sequence). This CDR3 is CASSQQGNEQFF. CDR3 nucleotide sequence: TGTGCCAGCAGCCAACAGGGGAATGAGCAGTTCTTC.

The chain carries TRBV29-1 and TRBJ1-2, with D hard to call. Germline V gives CDR1 SQVTM, CDR2 ANQGSEA. Between the trimmed V and J ends, which lost 4 bases and 4 bases, there was a span of 13 bases. The CDR3 is 13 amino acids. The CDR3 nucleotides are TGCAGCGTTGGGGTAGGGTACACCTATGGCTACACCTTC. It codes for CSVGVGYTYGYTF. The full variable domain, in which reference TRBV29-1 and TRBJ1-2 provide the parts outside the CDR3, is SAVISQKPSRDICQRGTSLTIQCQVDSQVTMMFWYRQQPGQSLTLIATANQGSEATYESGFVIDKFPISRPNLTFSTLTVSNMSPEDSSIYLCSVGVGYTYGYTFGSGTRLTVV.

This clonotype was picked up a small number of times. The V and J genes are TRBV9 and TRBJ2-7; 9 bases fit TRBD1. Germline V gives CDR1 SGDLS, CDR2 YYNGEE. This CDR3 has 15 residues. Trimming removed 2 bases from V and 6 bases from J; junction bases left unmatched: 9. CDR3 sequence: CASSVSDRGSSEQYF. CDR3 DNA: TGTGCCAGCAGCGTGAGCGACAGGGGGTCTAGCGAGCAGTACTTC. The full variable domain, rest sourced from reference TRBV9 and TRBJ2-7, is DSGVTQTPKHLITATGQRVTLRCSPRSGDLSVYWYQQSLDQGLQFLIQYYNGEERAKGNILERFSAQQFPDLHSELNLSSLELGDSALYFCASSVSDRGSSEQYFGPGTRLTVT.

This clonotype has at least ten counts. The genes are TRBV24-1 and TRBJ2-2; 7 bases match TRBD1. This CDR3 is 15 amino acids long. CDR1 and CDR2 from the germline V gene are KGHDR and SFDVKD. Trimming cost V 2 bases and J 3 bases; bases outside gene matches: 2. Written as DNA, the CDR3 is TGTGCCACCAGTGATTCAGACAGGGACACCGGGGAGCTGTTTTTT. Encoded protein: CATSDSDRDTGELFF.

This clonotype has only a few counts. The V call is TRBV7-9, the J call TRBJ1-1, with 7 bases fitting TRBD1. Germline-derived CDR1 and CDR2 are SEHNR and FQNEAQ (reference sequence). This CDR3 contains 13 residues. The V and J ends lost 4 bases and 7 bases, in that order; junction bases with no gene match: 6. This CDR3 is CASSSRGQREAFF. In DNA form, the CDR3 reads TGTGCCAGCAGCTCCAGGGGACAGCGTGAAGCTTTCTTT.